This T cell receptor (beta chain) comes out of a study of blood T cell repertoires in COVID-19. Overall study: There were acute and convalescent COVID-19 samples, and they came from the United States, Italy and Spain.

This CDR3 contains 17 residues. The V and J ends lost 4 bases and 6 bases, in that order; junction bases with no gene match: 12. Germline values: CDR1 SGHTA, CDR2 FQGNSA. In the authors' workflow: Nucleated cell counts were estimated from reference gene primer amplification. Generated by immunoSEQ multiplex PCR, the TCRdb table keeps only in-frame clones and is missing some. Clone size and V and J calls were adopted from that table, with D and trimming inferred from the DNA. The sample includes 150,000 to 200,000 clones, about 88% seen only once; the top ten take roughly 0.99%. This TCR derives from a man younger than 30 with acute or convalescent COVID-19. Sequenced input: peripheral blood. V is TRBV7-2 and J is TRBJ2-1, with 10 bases that match TRBD2. CDR3 sequence (DNA): TGTGCCAGCAGCTCCGGCCTATTAGCGGGGGGAGTCAATGAGCAGTTCTTC. It codes for CASSSGLLAGGVNEQFF.